Listed below are T cell receptor beta chains from one sample, sequenced in a study of blood T cell repertoires in COVID-19. The data were produced by immunoSEQ multiplex PCR, yet TCRdb's version contains in-frame clones alone and is incomplete. Of roughly 120,000 clones in the sample, around 90% are singletons; the top ten hold 3.8%. The sequenced sample was peripheral blood. The receptors come from a woman aged 60-75 years with COVID-19, enrolled during active disease. The CDR3 runs from the conserved cysteine through the conserved F or W. The order of the fields is J gene, V gene, D gene, CDR3 protein, CDR3 DNA. D genes are given only for firm matches.

j_call: TRBJ1-6; v_call: TRBV2; d_call: -; cdr3_aa: CASSELGAYSPLHF; cdr3_nt: TGTGCCAGCAGTGAATTGGGGGCCTATTCACCCCTCCACTTT
j_call: TRBJ1-2; v_call: TRBV27; d_call: -; cdr3_aa: CASRTTTAPGYTF; cdr3_nt: TGTGCCAGCAGAACTACGACAGCGCCGGGCTACACCTTC
j_call: TRBJ1-1; v_call: TRBV10-3; d_call: -; cdr3_aa: CAISKHVNTGSNTEAFF; cdr3_nt: TGTGCCATCAGTAAACATGTGAATACAGGGTCGAACACTGAAGCTTTCTTT
j_call: TRBJ2-1; v_call: TRBV6-8; d_call: TRBD2; cdr3_aa: CASVPTSGGHYNEQFF; cdr3_nt: TGTGCCAGCGTTCCGACTAGCGGGGGACACTACAATGAGCAGTTCTTC
j_call: TRBJ1-2; v_call: TRBV18; d_call: TRBD1; cdr3_aa: CASSPGQGGYGYTF; cdr3_nt: TGTGCCAGCTCTCCAGGACAGGGGGGCTATGGCTACACCTTC
j_call: TRBJ2-7; v_call: TRBV7-2; d_call: TRBD1; cdr3_aa: CASSFGQGGTYEQYF; cdr3_nt: TGTGCCAGCAGCTTCGGACAGGGGGGCACCTACGAGCAGTACTTC
j_call: TRBJ1-5; v_call: TRBV7-2; d_call: -; cdr3_aa: CASSLVGGGGNQPQHF; cdr3_nt: TGTGCCAGCAGCTTAGTCGGGGGTGGAGGCAATCAGCCCCAGCATTTT
j_call: TRBJ2-6; v_call: TRBV6-2/TRBV6-3; d_call: -; cdr3_aa: CASSSGSRANVLTF; cdr3_nt: TGTGCCAGCAGTTCCGGGAGCAGGGCCAACGTCCTGACTTTC
j_call: TRBJ1-3; v_call: TRBV11-2; d_call: -; cdr3_aa: CASSLVGAGNTIYF; cdr3_nt: TGTGCCAGCAGCTTAGTAGGGGCTGGAAACACCATATATTTT
j_call: TRBJ2-2; v_call: TRBV3-1/TRBV3-2; d_call: -; cdr3_aa: CASSRFGQRGAGELFF; cdr3_nt: TGTGCCAGCAGCCGATTCGGACAGCGAGGGGCCGGGGAGCTGTTTTTT
j_call: TRBJ1-2; v_call: TRBV2; d_call: -; cdr3_aa: CASNPGFYGYTF; cdr3_nt: TGTGCCAGCAATCCGGGTTTCTATGGCTACACCTTC
j_call: TRBJ1-4; v_call: TRBV7-2; d_call: TRBD1; cdr3_aa: CASSLAGGVGEKLFF; cdr3_nt: TGTGCCAGCAGCTTAGCAGGGGGCGTGGGTGAAAAACTGTTTTTT
j_call: TRBJ1-2; v_call: TRBV9; d_call: -; cdr3_aa: CASSVGVTATAYGYTF; cdr3_nt: TGTGCCAGCAGCGTAGGGGTCACAGCCACCGCCTATGGCTACACCTTC
j_call: TRBJ2-5; v_call: TRBV19; d_call: TRBD2; cdr3_aa: CASSGTSGAQETQYF; cdr3_nt: TGTGCCAGTAGCGGGACTAGCGGGGCCCAAGAGACCCAGTACTTC
j_call: TRBJ2-5; v_call: TRBV5-4; d_call: TRBD2; cdr3_aa: CASRAELAEETQYF; cdr3_nt: TGTGCCAGCAGAGCCGAACTAGCGGAAGAGACCCAGTACTTC
j_call: TRBJ2-7; v_call: TRBV4-3; d_call: -; cdr3_aa: CASSQGRGPAAEQYF; cdr3_nt: TGCGCCAGCAGCCAAGGCCGAGGCCCGGCGGCCGAGCAGTACTTC
j_call: TRBJ2-4; v_call: TRBV7-3; d_call: -; cdr3_aa: CASSLGQGPVQKNIQYF; cdr3_nt: TGTGCCAGCAGCTTAGGTCAGGGTCCCGTACAGAAAAACATTCAGTACTTC
j_call: TRBJ1-2; v_call: TRBV12-3/TRBV12-4; d_call: TRBD1; cdr3_aa: CASTSGQGEGYTF; cdr3_nt: TGTGCCAGCACCTCTGGACAGGGTGAGGGCTACACCTTC